The clone carrying this TCR beta chain was counted a few times. Its antigen is as yet unknown. Deletions cut 3 bases from V and 0 bases from J, with 10 bases between. This CDR3 has 14 residues. Germline CDR1 and CDR2: SGDLS and YYNGEE. The data were obtained in a study of T-cell memory formation after mild COVID-19. Study details: TCR clustering was largely donor specific. Study observations and caveats: Clones shrinking from day 15 to 85 showed even CD4/CD8 mixes; later expanders tilted CD4+. Pre-infection memory harbored some responding clones, suggesting cross-reactive memory joined.

Via MiXCR, TCRdb re-called the 5' RACE reads, giving one row per CDR3 protein. In the table there are some 350,000 distinct CDR3 sequences, around 15% of which are singletons. The TCR originated in a man between 18 and 35 years old who had mild COVID-19 (a few samples of this study predate the infection). Cell type and time point are not known. The sequencing input was PBMCs or a T cell subset sorted from them (not recorded which). This chain connects TRBV9 to TRBJ2-7; D gene uncertain. CDR3 in DNA: TGTGCCAGCAGCGCCGGGCCTTACTCCTACGAGCAGTACTTC. Protein sequence: CASSAGPYSYEQYF.